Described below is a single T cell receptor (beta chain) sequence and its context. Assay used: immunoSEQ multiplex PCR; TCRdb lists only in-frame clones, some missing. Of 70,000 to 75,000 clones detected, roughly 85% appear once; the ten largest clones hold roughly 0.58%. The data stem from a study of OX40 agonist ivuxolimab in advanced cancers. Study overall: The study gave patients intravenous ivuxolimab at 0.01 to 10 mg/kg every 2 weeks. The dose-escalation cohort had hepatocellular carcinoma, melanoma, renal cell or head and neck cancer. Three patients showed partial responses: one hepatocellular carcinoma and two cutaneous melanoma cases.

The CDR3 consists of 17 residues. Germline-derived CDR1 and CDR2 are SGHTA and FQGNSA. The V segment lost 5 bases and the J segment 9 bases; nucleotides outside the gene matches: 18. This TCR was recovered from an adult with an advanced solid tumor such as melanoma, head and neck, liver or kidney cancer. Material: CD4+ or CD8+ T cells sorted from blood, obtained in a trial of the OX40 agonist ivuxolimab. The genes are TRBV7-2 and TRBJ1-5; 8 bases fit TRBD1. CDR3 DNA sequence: TGTGCCAGCAGCCTCCGACAGGGGTTGCTCCAGAACGGGCCCCAGCATTTT. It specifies CASSLRQGLLQNGPQHF.